The entry below gives a single T cell receptor beta chain sequence along with its context. Its matching antigen is unknown. TCRdb called the reads again in MiXCR, with one record for every CDR3 protein. The repertoire holds about 260,000 distinct CDR3 sequences, around 13% seen once, with 7% to 9.5% in the top ten. The data stem from a study of T cell repertoires in cytomegalovirus infection. Turning to the study itself: Public TCR beta signatures provided an indication of both CMV infection and a matching HLA type. Study-level findings and limits: Within the response measured ex vivo, HLA-C-restricted CMV-specific TCR beta clonotypes were dominant.

This CDR3 has 14 residues. The germline CDR1 and CDR2 sequences are MNHEY and SMNVEV (reference sequence). Trimming cost V 6 bases and J 8 bases; bases outside gene matches: 10. Sequenced input: PBMCs. This sequence was found in a human donor in good health (CMV status not recorded). Some clones in this sample may be carry-over from other donors' samples. This chain joins TRBV27 and TRBJ2-4, with TRBD1 matching over 7 bases. CDR3 in DNA: TGTGCCAGCAGCACTTTGGGACAGCGTGACATTCAGTACTTC. It is translated as CASSTLGQRDIQYF.